This T cell receptor beta chain was identified in a study of T cell responses to AZD1222 COVID-19 vaccine. This clone turned up a few times. Its antigen remains unknown. The repertoire was sequenced with immunoSEQ multiplex PCR; TCRdb's copy has only in-frame clones and lacks some. The data show tens of thousands of clones, approximately 92% seen once. Study-level points and caveats: Donors were mostly white British, more females; clonal diversity possibly underestimated. Spike-spanning, vaccine-associated CD4 TCRs were dominant at 160-218 and 743-854.

The germline V and J ends were trimmed by 6 bases and 0 bases, with 9 bases remaining between them. Germline V gene data show CDR1 as LGHNA and CDR2 as YNFKEQ. CDR3 length: 14 amino acids. The V and J genes are TRBV4-2 and TRBJ1-5; no clear D gene. The TCR was taken from an adult who received the AZD1222 COVID-19 vaccine. Specimen: peripheral blood, collected 28 days after the second AZD1222 dose. The CDR3: CASSRSGSNQPQHF. The DNA for the CDR3 is TGTGCCAGCAGTCGCTCGGGTAGCAATCAGCCCCAGCATTTT.